The 20 T cell receptor beta chains in this list originate from one sample, sequenced in a study of blood T cell repertoires in COVID-19. Generated by immunoSEQ multiplex PCR, the TCRdb table keeps only in-frame clones and is missing some. The table includes approximately 330,000 clones, just under 90% detected once. Material for sequencing was PBMCs or T cells enriched from blood (not recorded which). The receptors stem from a young woman who had recovered from COVID-19.

The chain joins TRBV7-5 to TRBJ2-2; whether TRBD1, the table's D call, matches the DNA was not checked. TRBV7-5 is a recognized pseudogene. The CDR3 extends over 16 amino acids. The CDR3 nucleotides read TGTGCCAGAAGCCCGAAGGGACAGGGGTACACCGGGGAGCTGTTTTTT. As protein: CARSPKGQGYTGELFF.

The chain uses TRBV9 and TRBJ1-2; TRBD1 is a possible D gene (5 bases). The CDR3 spans 14 residues. Trimming shortened V by 1 base and J by 2 bases, and 9 bases separated the two germline ends. Germline CDR1 and CDR2: SGDLS and YYNGEE. The CDR3 bases are TGTGCCAGCAGCGTATCGACAGACAACTATGGCTACACCTTC. Amino acid sequence: CASSVSTDNYGYTF. Together with reference TRBV9 and TRBJ1-2, the CDR3 gives the full variable domain: DSGVTQTPKHLITATGQRVTLRCSPRSGDLSVYWYQQSLDQGLQFLIQYYNGEERAKGNILERFSAQQFPDLHSELNLSSLELGDSALYFCASSVSTDNYGYTFGSGTRLTVV.

The V gene is TRBV5-1, the J gene TRBJ1-2; TRBD1 agrees at 8 bases. CDR1 is SGHRS, CDR2 YFSETQ, per germline. The CDR3 is made up of 16 amino acids. Germline trimming cut 0 bases from V and 3 bases from J; bases unmatched to any gene: 7. The DNA for the CDR3 is TGCGCCAGCAGCTTGGGTGGTCAGGGGGCGGACTATGGCTACACCTTC. Translation gives CASSLGGQGADYGYTF.

The chain has TRBV4-3 and TRBJ1-6; 10 bases line up with TRBD1. V lost 0 bases and J lost 9; bases outside the gene matches: 8. Germline values: CDR1 LGHNA, CDR2 YSLEER. The length of the CDR3 is 17 residues. CDR3 region: CASSQELTGGTISPLHF. The CDR3 DNA is TGCGCCAGCAGCCAAGAGTTGACAGGGGGCACGATTTCACCCCTCCACTTT.

This sequence joins TRBV4-2 and TRBJ2-7; TRBD2 matches 10 bases. The CDR3 length is 16 residues. With V trimmed by 0 bases and J by 3 bases, 5 bases remained unmatched. Germline CDR1 LGHNA, CDR2 YNFKEQ. For the CDR3, the DNA is TGTGCCAGCAGCCAAGATCTAGCGGGAGTGCTCTACGAGCAGTACTTC. As protein: CASSQDLAGVLYEQYF.

The table lists this clone with a count of one. The rearrangement joins TRBV2 to TRBJ1-2; D uncertain. This CDR3 contains 14 residues. V lost 0 bases to trimming and J lost 2 bases, with 7 bases between them. Germline V gene data show CDR1 as SNHLY and CDR2 as FYNNEI. The CDR3 reads CASSEALRNYGYTF. As DNA, the CDR3 is TGTGCCAGCAGTGAAGCGCTTCGGAACTATGGCTACACCTTC.

Here the CDR3 reads CASSLAYGQAYEQYF. The CDR3 bases are TGCGCCAGCAGCTTGGCCTATGGACAGGCCTACGAGCAGTACTTC. The rearrangement links TRBV5-1 to TRBJ2-7, with 7 bases matching TRBD1. The CDR3 spans 15 residues. CDR1 and CDR2 from the germline V gene are SGHRS and YFSETQ. V shed 0 bases, J shed 2 bases, and the junction held 5 bases outside the gene matches.

The CDR3 DNA reads TGTGCCAGCAGTGACGGGACAGGGGACGAGCAGTACTTC. This codes for CASSDGTGDEQYF. This chain links TRBV6-6 with TRBJ2-7, with TRBD1 matching over 10 bases. This CDR3 region has 13 residues. Trimming took 5 bases from V and 5 from J; bases not matched to a gene: 3. CDR1 is MNHNY, CDR2 SVGAGI, per germline (reference sequence).

Here the CDR3 reads CASSFIAGVGEAETQYF. CDR3 nucleotide sequence: TGTGCCAGCAGTTTTATAGCGGGAGTGGGAGAGGCAGAGACCCAGTACTTC. The chain is built from TRBV27 and TRBJ2-5; the match to TRBD2 covers 9 bases. CDR3 length: 17 residues. Germline lookup yields CDR1 MNHEY and CDR2 SMNVEV (reference sequence). V lost 3 bases and J lost 4; bases outside the gene matches: 12.

This chain connects TRBV2 to TRBJ1-5; 9 nucleotides match TRBD1. The V gene's germline CDR1 is SNHLY and CDR2 FYNNEI. The CDR3 is 16 amino acids. Losses at the gene ends were 0 bases for V and 8 bases for J; bases not matched to a gene: 8. The CDR3 DNA follows: TGTGCCAGCAGTGAAGCGCTGACAGGGGGTGGAGAGCCCCAGCATTTT. Residues: CASSEALTGGGEPQHF.

This chain connects TRBV6-6 to TRBJ1-1, with 8 bases matching TRBD1. Germline loops: CDR1 MNHNY, CDR2 SVGAGI (reference sequence). The CDR3 has 13 amino acids. The V segment lost 10 bases and the J segment 4 bases; nucleotides outside the gene matches: 8. CDR3 nucleotide sequence: TGTGCCACCTCGGACAGGGTGGTCACTGAAGCTTTCTTT. Protein: CATSDRVVTEAFF.

The genes are TRBV27 and TRBJ2-1; tentatively, D is TRBD2 (6 bases). In germline, CDR1 is MNHEY, CDR2 SMNVEV (reference sequence). The V end was cut by 7 bases, the J end by 0 bases, with 10 bases between. This CDR3 comprises 14 residues. CDR3 in DNA: TGTGCCAGCACGGGCGGGACCTCCTACAATGAGCAGTTCTTC. The encoded protein is CASTGGTSYNEQFF.

This chain connects TRBV5-6 to TRBJ2-7, with 10 bases fitting TRBD2. V gave up 2 bases and J gave up 10 bases; unmatched junction bases: 3. This CDR3 spans 12 amino acids. The germline V gene has CDR1 SGHDT and CDR2 YYEEEE. The CDR3 region is CASSLGTSEQYF. The CDR3 DNA reads as TGTGCCAGCAGCTTAGGGACTAGCGAACAGTACTTC.

This clone came up once. The chain employs TRBV30 and TRBJ2-5, with TRBD2 matching over 7 bases. J lost 1 base, V lost 2 bases, and 7 bases had no gene match. The CDR3 consists of 15 residues. The germline V gene has CDR1 GTSNPN and CDR2 SVGIG (reference sequence). The CDR3: CAWSNSGPSQETQYF. The CDR3, as DNA: TGTGCCTGGAGTAATAGCGGGCCCTCCCAAGAGACCCAGTACTTC.

The chain links TRBV11-2 to TRBJ2-3, with D uncertain. Trimming pared 2 bases from V and 7 bases from J, leaving 16 bases between. Germline V gene lookup returns CDR1 SGHAT and CDR2 FQNNGV. CDR3 length: 15 amino acids. The CDR3 reads CASSLMRNPLYTQYF. The CDR3 DNA follows: TGTGCCAGCAGCTTAATGCGGAATCCCCTTTATACGCAGTATTTT.

The rearrangement links TRBV18 to TRBJ1-1; D ambiguous. The CDR3 consists of 15 residues. The germline V gene encodes CDR1 KGHSH and CDR2 LQKENI. Trimming took off 2 bases at V and 1 base at J, with 11 bases between the two ends. CDR3 loop: CASSPAAGRNTEAFF. CDR3 nucleotide sequence: TGTGCCAGCTCACCAGCGGCCGGAAGGAACACTGAAGCTTTCTTT. Drawing the rest from reference TRBV18 and TRBJ1-1, the complete variable domain is NAGVMQNPRHLVRRRGQEARLRCSPMKGHSHVYWYRQLPEEGLKFMVYLQKENIIDESGMPKERFSAEFPKEGPSILRIQQVVRGDSAAYFCASSPAAGRNTEAFFGQGTRLTVV.

V usage is TRBV11-2 and J usage is TRBJ2-1; 9 bases match TRBD1. This CDR3 contains 17 residues. V was clipped by 0 bases and J by 3 bases; unmatched bases: 6. CDR1 and CDR2 from the germline V gene are SGHAT and FQNNGV. The CDR3 spells CASSLDRGTGLYNEQFF. The CDR3 bases are TGTGCCAGCAGCTTAGATAGGGGGACAGGGCTCTACAATGAGCAGTTCTTC.

V and J are TRBV30 and TRBJ1-2; tentatively, D is TRBD1 (6 bases). The CDR3 sequence is 14 residues long. The V and J ends lost 5 bases and 7 bases respectively, with 20 bases between them. Per germline, CDR1 GTSNPN and CDR2 SVGIG (reference sequence). CDR3 loop: CAWEPDSGIIGYTF. CDR3 nucleotide sequence: TGTGCCTGGGAACCGGACAGCGGGATTATTGGCTACACCTTC.

The CDR3 reads CASSQVTGEGQYEQYF. CDR3 bases: TGTGCCAGCTCACAGGTGACAGGGGAAGGGCAGTACGAGCAGTACTTC. This chain links TRBV18 with TRBJ2-7; 8 bases are shared with TRBD1. Looked up from germline, CDR1 is KGHSH and CDR2 is LQKENI. With 4 bases clipped from V and 4 bases from J, the junction kept 12 bases outside the gene matches. This CDR3 is built from 16 residues.

CDR3 in amino acids: CASSLVAGNQPQHF. Written as DNA, the CDR3 is TGCGCCAGCAGCTTGGTTGCAGGGAATCAGCCCCAGCATTTT. This rearrangement joins TRBV5-1 to TRBJ1-5; D may be TRBD1 (5 bases). CDR3 length: 14 amino acids. The V end lost 0 bases, the J end lost 4 bases, and 8 bases lay between the germline ends. The germline V gene has CDR1 SGHRS and CDR2 YFSETQ.